This is a list of T cell receptor beta chains from one sample in a study of T cells after yellow fever vaccination. TCRdb reanalysed the 5' RACE reads using MiXCR and keeps one entry per CDR3 protein. The table includes a few hundred thousand distinct CDR3 sequences, approximately 6.3% detected once. The source material was CD4+ T cells sorted from PBMCs, sampled on the day of the yellow fever booster vaccination. The source is a man aged 30 to 45 who received the YFV17D yellow fever vaccine. CDR3s include the opening cysteine and the closing phenylalanine or tryptophan. A D gene is named only where the DNA matches it firmly. Clone sizes are given selectively: once, few, many, or a class where the clone is expanded.

>TRBV6-1|.|.|14|TRBJ2-3
TGTGCCAGCAGTGAGAGGTACAAAGGAGATACGCAGTATTTT
CASSERYKGDTQYF
>TRBV2|.|TRBD1|16|TRBJ1-5
TGTGCCAGCAGGTACACAGGGGGCTGGGGCAATAAGCCCCAGCATTTT
CASRYTGGWGNKPQHF
>TRBV7-2|.|.|13|TRBJ2-3
TGTGCCAGCAGCACCCCCGGGCATCATACGCAGTATTTT
CASSTPGHHTQYF
>TRBV5-1|.|TRBD1|14|TRBJ2-7
TGCGCCAGCAGCTCCGCAGGGGGTAACTACCAGCAGTACTTC
CASSSAGGNYQQYF
>TRBV5-1|many|TRBD1|14|TRBJ1-4
TGCGCCAGCAGCTCGGGACAGGGCCGGGAAAAACTGTTTTTT
CASSSGQGREKLFF
>TRBV3-1|many|.|14|TRBJ2-5
TGTGCCAGCAGCCAAGCCATTTTTCAAGAGACCCAGTACTTC
CASSQAIFQETQYF
>TRBV5-1|many|.|15|TRBJ2-5
TGCGCCAGCAGCTTGCTTGGGCGGGACCAAGAGACCCAGTACTTC
CASSLLGRDQETQYF
>TRBV5-5|.|TRBD2|15|TRBJ2-2
TGTGCCAGCAGCCCGGGACTAGGAAACACCGGGGAGCTGTTTTTT
CASSPGLGNTGELFF
>TRBV5-6|many|TRBD1|15|TRBJ1-6
TGTGCCAGCAGACGACAGGGGGCTGGTAATTCACCCCTCCACTTT
CASRRQGAGNSPLHF
>TRBV20-1|many|TRBD1|11|TRBJ2-5
TGCAGTGCTCTTGGGACAGGGACCCAGTACTTC
CSALGTGTQYF
>TRBV5-5|few|TRBD2|15|TRBJ2-1
TGTGCCAGCAGCTTGGTTCAACTAGCGGGCGATGAGCAGTTCTTC
CASSLVQLAGDEQFF
>TRBV27|many|TRBD2|15|TRBJ2-7
TGTGCCAGCAGGATGGGGGGGACTAGTCTCTACGAGCAGTACTTC
CASRMGGTSLYEQYF
>TRBV28|many|.|13|TRBJ2-5
TGTGCCAGCAAGCAGCCTTCCCAAGAGACCCAGTACTTC
CASKQPSQETQYF
>TRBV7-2|few|TRBD2|14|TRBJ2-4
TGTGCCAGCAGCCCCGGGACTAGTAAAAACATTCAGTACTTC
CASSPGTSKNIQYF
>TRBV5-1|many|TRBD2|15|TRBJ2-5
TGCGCCAGCAGCTTGGGTAGCGGGAGTGGTGAGACCCAGTACTTC
CASSLGSGSGETQYF
>TRBV9|few|.|14|TRBJ1-1
TGTGCCAGCAGCGGTATTGGGGGGCTCACTGAAGCTTTCTTT
CASSGIGGLTEAFF
>TRBV6-2/TRBV6-3|.|.|15|TRBJ1-5
TGTGCCAGCAGTCGAGACCTGGAGATCAATCAGCCCCAGCATTTT
CASSRDLEINQPQHF
>TRBV7-2|few|.|15|TRBJ1-1
TGTGCCAGCAGCTTAGTCGGGGGGTATGACACTGAAGCTTTCTTT
CASSLVGGYDTEAFF
>TRBV5-1|few|TRBD2|15|TRBJ2-3
TGCGCCAGCAGCCCACTAGCGGGAGGGCCAGATACGCAGTATTTT
CASSPLAGGPDTQYF
>TRBV29-1|many|.|15|TRBJ2-3
TGCAGCGTTGAGGGCAGTCCGAAGGGCACAGATACGCAGTATTTT
CSVEGSPKGTDTQYF
>TRBV4-1|few|.|15|TRBJ2-1
TGCGCCAGCAGCCAATTAGGCGATAGGGCGGTTGAGCAGTTCTTC
CASSQLGDRAVEQFF
>TRBV19|.|.|12|TRBJ2-5
TGTGCCAGTAGTTTCCAGGATGAGACCCAGTACTTC
CASSFQDETQYF
>TRBV5-1|many|.|14|TRBJ2-3
TGCGCCAGCAGCCCCGGAAGGTCCCTAGATACGCAGTATTTT
CASSPGRSLDTQYF
>TRBV3-1|few|.|15|TRBJ2-2
TGTGCCAGCAGGCAGGCCGGGACAAACACCGGGGAGCTGTTTTTT
CASRQAGTNTGELFF
>TRBV28|many|TRBD1|17|TRBJ2-7
TGTGCCAGTAGGGCCAAGACAGGGGGCCAGGGTTTCTCCGAGCAGTACTTC
CASRAKTGGQGFSEQYF
>TRBV6-2/TRBV6-3|many|.|14|TRBJ1-5
TGTGCCAGCAGAACGGTGGGGACCGCTCAGCCCCAGCATTTT
CASRTVGTAQPQHF
>TRBV30|few|.|12|TRBJ2-7
TGTGCCTGGAGTGTATTGAGTTCCGAGCAGTACTTC
CAWSVLSSEQYF
>TRBV7-6|many|.|14|TRBJ2-1
TGTGCCAGCAGCGGTACGGGACATTACAATGAGCAGTTCTTC
CASSGTGHYNEQFF
>TRBV5-1|few|.|15|TRBJ2-6
TGCGCCAGCAGCTTTGCGGGGCCTGGGGCCAACGTCCTGACTTTC
CASSFAGPGANVLTF
>TRBV7-9|.|.|16|TRBJ1-2
TGTGCCAGCAGCTTAATCGTAGTGGGGGCTACGGGTGGCTACACCTTC
CASSLIVVGATGGYTF
>TRBV3-1|.|.|14|TRBJ2-2
TGTGCCAGCAGCCAATATAGGGGGGGCGGGGAGCTGTTTTTT
CASSQYRGGGELFF
>TRBV12-3/TRBV12-4|many|.|11|TRBJ2-7
TGTGCCAGCAGCTTAGGAAGCGAGCAGTACTTC
CASSLGSEQYF
>TRBV19|few|.|16|TRBJ2-1
TGTGCCAGTAGTGGCCGGAGGAGCCCTTTCTACAATGAGCAGTTCTTC
CASSGRRSPFYNEQFF